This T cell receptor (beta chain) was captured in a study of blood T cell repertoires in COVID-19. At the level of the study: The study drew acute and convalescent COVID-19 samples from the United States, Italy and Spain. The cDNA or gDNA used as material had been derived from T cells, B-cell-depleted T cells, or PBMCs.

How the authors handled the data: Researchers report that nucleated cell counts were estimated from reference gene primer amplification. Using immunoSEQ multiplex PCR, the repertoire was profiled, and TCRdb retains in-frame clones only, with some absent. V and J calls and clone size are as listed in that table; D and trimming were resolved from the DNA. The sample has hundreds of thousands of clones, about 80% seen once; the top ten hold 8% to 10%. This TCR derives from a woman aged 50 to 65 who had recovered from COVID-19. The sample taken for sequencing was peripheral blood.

The CDR3 here is CASSQDLTGDGYTF. For the CDR3, the DNA is TGCGCCAGCAGCCAAGATCTGACAGGGGATGGCTACACCTTC. The chain uses TRBV4-3 and TRBJ1-2; 8 nucleotides align to TRBD1. J lost 6 bases, V lost 0 bases, and 3 bases had no gene match. Looked up from germline, CDR1 is LGHNA and CDR2 is YSLEER. CDR3 length equals 14 residues.